A single sample gave rise to the 24 T cell receptor beta chains below, sequenced in a study of T cell changes during pregnancy in multiple sclerosis. Profiling relied on immunoSEQ multiplex PCR, and the TCRdb table lists in-frame clones only, not all of them. The sample contains some 31,000 clones, more than 75% of which appear only once. This specimen was CD4+ T cells from peripheral blood mononuclear cells, taken in the second trimester of pregnancy. These receptors originate from a female donor in good health, enrolled as a control in a pregnancy study.

The V and J genes are TRBV27 and TRBJ1-4; TRBD1 matches at 8 bases. The CDR3 spans 14 residues. With V trimmed by 3 bases and J by 8 bases, 5 bases remained unmatched. From germline, CDR1 is MNHEY and CDR2 SMNVEV (reference sequence). The CDR3 protein is CASSFQGAGEKLFF. CDR3 DNA sequence: TGTGCCAGCAGTTTTCAGGGGGCGGGGGAAAAACTGTTTTTT.

The chain is built from TRBV19 and TRBJ1-2, with D uncertain. Germline CDR1 is LNHDA and CDR2 is SQIVND (reference sequence). Between the trimmed V and J ends, which lost 9 bases and 4 bases, there was a span of 21 bases. The CDR3 has 15 amino acids. The CDR3 spells CASYARPGKVYGYTF. The CDR3 bases are TGTGCCAGCTACGCCAGGCCCGGGAAAGTCTATGGCTACACCTTC.

This chain joins TRBV5-1 and TRBJ1-1; possible D gene TRBD1, 5 bases. Trimming left V 3 bases short and J 1 base short, with 7 bases between. Germline CDR1 SGHRS, CDR2 YFSETQ. The CDR3 has 13 amino acids. The DNA for the CDR3 is TGCGCCAGCAGCTCTGGACAGAACACTGAAGCTTTCTTT. Translating gives CASSSGQNTEAFF.

V gene TRBV29-1 combines with J gene TRBJ2-7; 10 positions match TRBD1. Germline loops: CDR1 SQVTM, CDR2 ANQGSEA. The CDR3 sequence is 16 residues long. With V trimmed by 5 bases and J by 2 bases, 12 bases remained unmatched. CDR3 nucleotides: TGCAGCGTTCGCGGGACAGGGGACTCTTCCCCCTACGAGCAGTACTTC. Residues: CSVRGTGDSSPYEQYF.

The chain joins TRBV7-6 to TRBJ1-4, with a weak D call TRBD1 (6 bases). The CDR3 is 15 residues long. Germline values: CDR1 SGHVS, CDR2 FNYEAQ. V shed 5 bases and J shed 0 bases, with 10 bases lying between them. CDR3 bases: TGTGCCAGCAGCCCCGGACAGCCAACTAATGAAAAACTGTTTTTT. Its translation is CASSPGQPTNEKLFF.

The chain joins TRBV7-9 to TRBJ2-3, with a possible D match to TRBD2 (6 bases). V lost 8 bases and J 1 base, leaving 13 bases between the germline ends. Germline CDR1 reads SEHNR; CDR2 reads FQNEAQ (reference sequence). The CDR3 length is 14 residues. DNA for the CDR3: TGTGCCAGCCGACGGGGCGGGGGCACAGATACGCAGTATTTT. Its protein product is CASRRGGGTDTQYF.

This clone was counted once. This sequence joins TRBV18 and TRBJ1-1; 9 positions agree with TRBD1. The CDR3 extends over 12 amino acids. Unmatched junction bases numbered 2, after V lost 4 bases and J lost 8 bases. Germline values: CDR1 KGHSH, CDR2 LQKENI. The CDR3 coding sequence is TGTGCCAGCTCACGTGGACAGGGGGAAGCTTTCTTT. This encodes CASSRGQGEAFF.

V gene TRBV4-1 combines with J gene TRBJ2-3; D may be TRBD1 (6 bases). Trimming cost V 1 base and J 3 bases, with 17 bases left between them. Germline-derived CDR1 and CDR2 are MGHRA and YSYEKL. The CDR3 spans 17 residues. The CDR3 DNA follows: TGCGCCAGCAGCCAAGGGTGGGCAGGGGCGGTGACAGATACGCAGTATTTT. It yields the protein CASSQGWAGAVTDTQYF.

This chain uses TRBV7-9 with TRBJ2-5; TRBD1 matches 7 bases. The CDR3 has 14 residues. Germline lookup yields CDR1 SEHNR and CDR2 FQNEAQ (reference sequence). Unmatched junction bases numbered 6, after V lost 3 bases and J lost 5 bases. The CDR3 spells CASSLEGGHETQYF. DNA of the CDR3: TGTGCCAGCAGCTTGGAAGGGGGCCATGAGACCCAGTACTTC.

This clone was detected a few times. V is TRBV19 and J is TRBJ2-2; D call uncertain. Trimming pared 6 bases from V and 4 bases from J, leaving 6 bases between. The CDR3 spans 12 residues. Germline V gene data show CDR1 as LNHDA and CDR2 as SQIVND (reference sequence). The CDR3 sequence is CASSIGTGELFF. The CDR3 DNA reads as TGTGCCAGTAGCATCGGCACCGGGGAGCTGTTTTTT.

The chain couples TRBV19 to TRBJ1-1; TRBD1 aligns across 8 bases. CDR1 LNHDA and CDR2 SQIVND come from the germline V gene (reference sequence). This CDR3 contains 15 residues. V was clipped by 7 bases and J by 0 bases; unmatched bases: 7. The CDR3 DNA sequence: TGTGCCAGTAAACCCGGGACAGGTCTGAACACTGAAGCTTTCTTT. This codes for CASKPGTGLNTEAFF. The complete variable domain, with remaining parts taken from reference TRBV19 and TRBJ1-1, reads DGGITQSPKYLFRKEGQNVTLSCEQNLNHDAMYWYRQDPGQGLRLIYYSQIVNDFQKGDIAEGYSVSREKKESFPLTVTSAQKNPTAFYLCASKPGTGLNTEAFFGQGTRLTVV.

The chain carries TRBV15 and TRBJ2-1; TRBD2 matches 10 bases. The CDR3 runs to 18 residues. Germline CDR1 is LNHNV and CDR2 is YYDKDF (reference sequence). V trimming: 4 bases; J trimming: 0 bases; junction bases outside the gene matches: 9. In nucleotides, the CDR3 is TGTGCCACCAGCAAATCACTACTAGCGGGGCCCTCCTACAATGAGCAGTTCTTC. Protein: CATSKSLLAGPSYNEQFF.

CDR3 loop: CASSLEPGQGVYGYTF. The CDR3, as DNA: TGTGCCAGCAGCTTAGAGCCGGGACAGGGTGTCTATGGCTACACCTTC. The chain joins TRBV7-2 to TRBJ1-2, with 9 bases aligning to TRBD1. Germline V gives CDR1 SGHTA, CDR2 FQGNSA. The CDR3 totals 16 residues. The junction had 7 bases not matched to a gene; V was cut back by 1 base and J by 4 bases.

The chain joins TRBV6-5 to TRBJ1-1, with D perhaps TRBD1 (5 bases). This CDR3 comprises 12 residues. Germline loops: CDR1 MNHEY, CDR2 SVGAGI. V was shortened by 2 bases and J by 8 bases, with 9 bases between the two germline ends. The CDR3 coding sequence is TGTGCCAGCAGTTACGCCCAGGGAGAAGCTTTCTTT. Translation gives CASSYAQGEAFF.

The chain couples TRBV19 to TRBJ2-2; TRBD2 matches at 10 bases. Trimming cost V 0 bases and J 5 bases; bases outside gene matches: 6. CDR3 length equals 17 residues. Germline V gene sequence: CDR1 LNHDA, CDR2 SQIVND (reference sequence). The CDR3 loop reads CASSIESSGRHTGELFF. The CDR3 nucleotides are TGTGCCAGTAGTATAGAGAGTAGCGGGAGGCATACCGGGGAGCTGTTTTTT.

The DNA of the CDR3 is TGTGCCAGCAGTTATGCGGGACAGGAGAGGGAACATCGCTACACCTTC. Its translation: CASSYAGQEREHRYTF. This chain joins TRBV6-6 and TRBJ1-2, with 8 nucleotides matching TRBD1. From germline, CDR1 is MNHNY and CDR2 SVGAGI (reference sequence). The CDR3 sequence is 16 residues long. With 3 bases clipped from V and 9 bases from J, the junction kept 15 bases outside the gene matches.

V and J are TRBV19 and TRBJ2-3; a weak D match, TRBD1 (6 bases). Between the trimmed V and J ends, which lost 5 bases and 5 bases, there was a span of 11 bases. The CDR3 extends over 13 amino acids. Germline lookup yields CDR1 LNHDA and CDR2 SQIVND (reference sequence). CDR3 DNA: TGTGCCAGTAGTCTACTAGGGGGAGATACGCAGTATTTT. Protein sequence: CASSLLGGDTQYF.

As to this clone: Other DNA sequences in the same sample also yield this CDR3. V is TRBV14 and J is TRBJ1-2; 9 bases match TRBD1. V shed 4 bases, J shed 4 bases, and the junction held 4 bases outside the gene matches. Germline V gene sequence: CDR1 SGHDN, CDR2 FVKESK. The CDR3 spans 14 residues. The CDR3 protein is CASSPGQGGYGYTF. The CDR3 coding sequence is TGTGCCAGCAGCCCGGGACAGGGTGGCTATGGCTACACCTTC.

To note about this clone: A read error may produce the germline difference seen at one junction end. The CDR3 coding sequence is TGTGCTAGCAGCCTGGGGGGAGGGGTGGGCACAGATACGCAGTATTTT. This codes for CASSLGGGVGTDTQYF. This chain links TRBV7-7 with TRBJ2-3, with 7 bases matching TRBD2. Per the germline V gene, CDR1 is SSHAT and CDR2 is FNYEAQ (reference sequence). This CDR3 has 16 residues.

The chain is built from TRBV10-3 and TRBJ2-2, with 7 bases fitting TRBD1. Germline V gives CDR1 ENHRY, CDR2 SYGVKD. The J segment lost 6 bases and the V segment lost 10 bases, leaving 14 bases of the junction unmatched. This CDR3 is 15 amino acids long. CDR3 loop: CATYPGQAVSGELFF. The CDR3 DNA reads TGTGCCACCTACCCCGGACAGGCGGTCTCCGGGGAGCTGTTTTTT.

The chain combines TRBV28 with TRBJ1-2, with D perhaps matching TRBD1 (5 bases). Trimming stripped 10 bases from V and 4 bases from J, with 16 bases between. CDR1 and CDR2 (germline): MDHEN, SYDVKM. CDR3 size: 13 residues. The CDR3 coding sequence is TGTGCCATTCAGGGATCGGTGGGCTATGGCTACACCTTC. Protein: CAIQGSVGYGYTF.

This clone was found a few times. V and J are TRBV29-1 and TRBJ1-4; D is perhaps TRBD1 (5 bases). The germline V and J ends were trimmed by 1 base and 8 bases, with 17 bases remaining between them. The CDR3 is 15 amino acids. The germline V gene has CDR1 SQVTM and CDR2 ANQGSEA. The DNA for the CDR3 is TGCAGCGTTGAAGGGCGCGGGAGCGGGGGGGAAAAACTGTTTTTT. Its translation: CSVEGRGSGGEKLFF.

In DNA form, the CDR3 reads TGTGCCAGTAACCCTAGCGGGGCCACCTCCTACAATGAGCAGTTCTTC. Translating gives CASNPSGATSYNEQFF. The V and J genes are TRBV19 and TRBJ2-1, with TRBD2 matching 9 bases. The CDR3 sequence is 16 residues long. CDR1 and CDR2 from the germline V gene are LNHDA and SQIVND (reference sequence). The V gene end was trimmed by 7 bases and the J gene end by 0 bases; junction bases not matched to a gene: 7.

The V and J genes are TRBV19 and TRBJ1-4; 9 nucleotides match TRBD1. The CDR3 contains 16 residues. The trim removed 5 bases at V and 1 base at J, leaving 5 bases unmatched. The germline gives CDR1 LNHDA, CDR2 SQIVND (reference sequence). The chain's CDR3 is CASSQQGAGTNEKLFF. The DNA for the CDR3 is TGTGCCAGTAGTCAACAGGGGGCGGGAACTAATGAAAAACTGTTTTTT.